This T cell receptor beta chain comes out of a study of cytomegalovirus exposure and HLA in healthy donors. The donors comprised healthy bone marrow donors. The CDR3 is made up of 14 amino acids. The germline V gene encodes CDR1 SGHTA and CDR2 FQGTGA. J was trimmed by 4 bases and V by 4 bases; bases with no gene match: 2. Primers for the PCR totalled 60 Vbeta and 13 Jbeta. Sequencing was performed with immunoSEQ multiplex PCR; in TCRdb, only in-frame clones are kept and a portion is missing. The sample consists of about 130,000 clones, 75% to 85% of them appearing once. The J gene is TRBJ2-4, the V gene TRBV7-3, with 9 positions matching TRBD1. The clonotype was recovered from a middle-aged man in good health and CMV-seronegative. The specimen was PBMCs. The CDR3 DNA follows: TGTGCCAGCAGCTCTGGACAGGGGAAAAACATTCAGTACTTC. This encodes CASSSGQGKNIQYF.